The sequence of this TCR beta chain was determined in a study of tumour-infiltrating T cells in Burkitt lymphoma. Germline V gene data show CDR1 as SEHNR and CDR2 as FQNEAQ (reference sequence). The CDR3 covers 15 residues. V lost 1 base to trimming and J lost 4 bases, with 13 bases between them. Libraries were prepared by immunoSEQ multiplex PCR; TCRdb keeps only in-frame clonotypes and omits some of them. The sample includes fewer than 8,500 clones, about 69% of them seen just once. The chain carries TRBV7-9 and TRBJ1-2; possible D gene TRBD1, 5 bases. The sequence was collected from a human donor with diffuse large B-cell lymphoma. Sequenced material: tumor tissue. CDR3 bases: TGTGCCAGCAGCTTAGTAACGTGGGACGGCTATGGCTACACCTTC. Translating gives CASSLVTWDGYGYTF.